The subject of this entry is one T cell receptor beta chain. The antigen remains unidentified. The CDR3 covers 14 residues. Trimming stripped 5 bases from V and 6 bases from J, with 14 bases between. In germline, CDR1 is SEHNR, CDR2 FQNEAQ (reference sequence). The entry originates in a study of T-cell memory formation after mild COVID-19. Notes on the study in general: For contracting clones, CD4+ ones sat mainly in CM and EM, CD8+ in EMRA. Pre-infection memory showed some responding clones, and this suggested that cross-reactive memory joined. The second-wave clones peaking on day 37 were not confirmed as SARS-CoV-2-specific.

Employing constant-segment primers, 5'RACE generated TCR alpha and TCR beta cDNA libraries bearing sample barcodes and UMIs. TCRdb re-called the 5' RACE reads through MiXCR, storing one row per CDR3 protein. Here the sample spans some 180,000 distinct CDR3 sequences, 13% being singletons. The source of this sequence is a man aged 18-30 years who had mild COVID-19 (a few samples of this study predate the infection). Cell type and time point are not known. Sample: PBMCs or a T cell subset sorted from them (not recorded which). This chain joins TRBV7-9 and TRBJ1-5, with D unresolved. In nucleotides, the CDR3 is TGTGCCAGCAGCGCCGAGGGTTTCATTCAGCCCCAGCATTTT. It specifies CASSAEGFIQPQHF.